The clone carrying this T cell receptor beta chain was recorded once. These data originate in a study of blood T cell repertoires in COVID-19. Study-wide context: T cells, B-cell-depleted T cells, or PBMCs supplied cDNA or gDNA.

The CDR3 consists of 13 residues. Germline-derived CDR1 and CDR2 are LGHNA and YNFKEQ. V dropped 3 bases and J dropped 2 bases, with 7 bases sitting between them. Method: immunoSEQ multiplex PCR; TCRdb's copy keeps in-frame clones and lacks some. The repertoire holds 300,000 or so clones, with 70% to 90% as singletons. Material for sequencing was PBMCs or T cells enriched from blood (not recorded which). The chain recombines TRBV4-2 with TRBJ1-1; the D gene is possibly TRBD1 (5 bases). This receptor was taken from a woman aged 25 to 39 who had recovered from COVID-19. The CDR3 DNA is TGTGCCAGCAGCCAGACAGTCAACACTGAAGCTTTCTTT. Its protein is CASSQTVNTEAFF.